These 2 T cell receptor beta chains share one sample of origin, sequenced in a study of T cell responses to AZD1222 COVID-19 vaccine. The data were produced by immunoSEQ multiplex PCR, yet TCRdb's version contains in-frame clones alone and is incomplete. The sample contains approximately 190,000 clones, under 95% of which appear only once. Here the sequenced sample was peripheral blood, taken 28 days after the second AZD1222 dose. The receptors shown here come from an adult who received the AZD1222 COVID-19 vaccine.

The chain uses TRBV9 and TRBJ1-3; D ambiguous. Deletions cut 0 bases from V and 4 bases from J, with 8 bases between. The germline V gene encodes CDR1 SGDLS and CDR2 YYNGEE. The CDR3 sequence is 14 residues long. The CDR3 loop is CASSVAGIGNTIYF. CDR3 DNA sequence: TGTGCCAGCAGCGTAGCGGGTATCGGAAACACCATATATTTT.

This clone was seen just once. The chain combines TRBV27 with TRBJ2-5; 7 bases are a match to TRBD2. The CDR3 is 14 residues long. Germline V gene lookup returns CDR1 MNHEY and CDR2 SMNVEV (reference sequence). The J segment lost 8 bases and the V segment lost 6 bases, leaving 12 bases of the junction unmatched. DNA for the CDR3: TGTGCCAGCAGCTTAGATAGCGGGCGGGCAACCCAGTACTTC. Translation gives CASSLDSGRATQYF.